Below, 13 T cell receptor beta chains from the same sample are listed, as sequenced in a study of Ad26.COV2.S vaccination and SARS-CoV-2 variants. Treatment meaning: around 19 received Ad26.COV2.S at low or high dose, single or two shots; a few received placebo; per-sample allocation not given. All samples were drawn on day 63, counting from the first vaccine or placebo injection. Repertoires were generated with immunoSEQ multiplex PCR, while TCRdb's copy carries only in-frame clones and drops some. The sample lists about 420,000 clones; roughly 90% were seen once. Sample: peripheral blood, taken in a trial of Ad26.COV2.S vaccine versus placebo. Source of these receptors: a person aged 18-60 years who received the Ad26.COV2.S COVID-19 vaccine or a placebo.

Only one count was recorded for this clone. The chain is built from TRBV18 and TRBJ1-2; D call uncertain. The germline gives CDR1 KGHSH, CDR2 LQKENI. Trimming removed 1 base at V and 8 bases at J, with 14 bases between. The CDR3 covers 14 residues. In nucleotides, the CDR3 is TGTGCCAGCTCACCACAGTCAGATTATGGCGGCTACACCTTC. Encoded protein: CASSPQSDYGGYTF.

This clone occurred a few times. V is TRBV5-4 and J is TRBJ2-3; no firm D call. The CDR3 contains 12 residues. Trimming left V 1 base short and J 3 bases short, with 3 bases between. The germline V gene has CDR1 SGHNT and CDR2 YYREEE (reference sequence). CDR3 DNA sequence: TGTGCCAGCAGCTTGTCAACAGATACGCAGTATTTT. It translates to CASSLSTDTQYF.

This chain links TRBV12-5 with TRBJ2-3, with 8 bases identical to TRBD2. Looked up from germline, CDR1 is LGHNT and CDR2 is FRNRAP. Trimming took 1 base from V and 8 from J; bases not matched to a gene: 8. The length of the CDR3 is 15 residues. Here the CDR3 reads CASGLAGLGVGTQYF. In nucleotides, the CDR3 is TGTGCTAGTGGTTTGGCGGGACTAGGAGTGGGTACGCAGTATTTT.

V is TRBV15 and J is TRBJ2-7, with TRBD1 matching over 10 bases. Germline V CDR1 and CDR2: LNHNV, YYDKDF (reference sequence). The CDR3 loop spans 16 amino acids. Trimming cost V 4 bases and J 5 bases; bases outside gene matches: 11. The CDR3 is CATSTGPGQGRDEQYF. The CDR3 nucleotides are TGTGCCACCAGCACCGGGCCGGGACAGGGGCGGGACGAGCAGTACTTC.

This chain joins TRBV9 and TRBJ2-1, with a possible D match to TRBD1 (6 bases). The CDR3 totals 15 residues. From germline, CDR1 is SGDLS and CDR2 YYNGEE. The V and J ends lost 0 bases and 7 bases respectively, with 14 bases between them. DNA of the CDR3: TGTGCCAGCAGCGTAGATAGTAGGGGGAAGAATGAGCAGTTCTTC. This codes for CASSVDSRGKNEQFF.

The V and J genes are TRBV30 and TRBJ1-4; a weak D match, TRBD1 (5 bases). There are 13 residues in the CDR3. Trimming took off 5 bases at V and 4 bases at J, with 11 bases between the two ends. Germline V CDR1 and CDR2: GTSNPN, SVGIG (reference sequence). CDR3 in amino acids: CAWGGEYNEKLFF. The DNA of the CDR3 is TGTGCCTGGGGAGGGGAGTATAATGAAAAACTGTTTTTT.

The rearrangement links TRBV6-6 to TRBJ1-5; D is ambiguous. The CDR3 spans 14 residues. Germline loops: CDR1 MNHNY, CDR2 SVGAGI (reference sequence). V lost 2 bases and J lost 2, with 7 bases in between. The CDR3: CASSYRAGNQPQHF. DNA for the CDR3: TGTGCCAGCAGTTACAGGGCAGGCAATCAGCCCCAGCATTTT.

This clone has only a few counts. V usage is TRBV9 and J usage is TRBJ2-2; TRBD1 agrees at 9 bases. The CDR3 has 15 amino acids. Germline CDR1 SGDLS, CDR2 YYNGEE. V lost 3 bases, J lost 6 bases, and 6 bases stayed unmatched. The chain's CDR3 is CASSATGTGPGELFF. The CDR3 DNA sequence: TGTGCCAGCAGCGCCACCGGGACAGGGCCCGGGGAGCTGTTTTTT.

CDR3 sequence reads: CASTYRQAQNTGELFF. DNA for the CDR3: TGTGCCAGCACCTATCGACAGGCTCAGAACACCGGGGAGCTGTTTTTT. The V and J genes are TRBV27 and TRBJ2-2, with a possible D match to TRBD1 (6 bases). Between the trimmed V and J ends, which lost 7 bases and 1 base, there was a span of 16 bases. Germline CDR1 reads MNHEY; CDR2 reads SMNVEV (reference sequence). The CDR3 spans 16 residues.

The chain is built from TRBV30 and TRBJ2-7; D is perhaps TRBD1 (6 bases). CDR1 is GTSNPN, CDR2 SVGIG, per germline (reference sequence). The length of the CDR3 is 12 residues. V was pared by 3 bases and J by 6 bases, with 12 bases between. For the CDR3, the DNA is TGTGCCTGGAGGCCTACAGGGACCGAGCAGTACTTC. Its protein is CAWRPTGTEQYF.

V gene TRBV25-1 combines with J gene TRBJ2-3; D is perhaps TRBD1 (5 bases). CDR3 size: 15 residues. V lost 2 bases, J lost 1 base, and 10 bases lay in between. The V gene's germline CDR1 is MGHDK and CDR2 SYGVNS. The CDR3 coding sequence is TGTGCCAGCAGTGAAACTAACAGGCGCACAGATACGCAGTATTTT. Its translation: CASSETNRRTDTQYF.

The CDR3 here is CASSFVDQETQYF. The CDR3 coding sequence is TGTGCCAGCAGTTTTGTGGACCAAGAGACCCAGTACTTC. The chain joins TRBV27 to TRBJ2-5, with no clear D. V gave up 3 bases and J gave up 0 bases, with 5 bases separating them. This CDR3 comprises 13 residues. Germline CDR1 MNHEY, CDR2 SMNVEV (reference sequence).

The rearrangement links TRBV10-3 to TRBJ1-5; 7 nucleotides line up with TRBD1. The germline V gene encodes CDR1 ENHRY and CDR2 SYGVKD. CDR3 length: 13 residues. The V and J ends lost 6 bases and 6 bases, in that order; junction bases with no gene match: 5. CDR3 sequence (DNA): TGTGCCATCAGCCCCGACAGGGCTCAGCCCCAGCATTTT. Encoded protein: CAISPDRAQPQHF.